Reported below is one TCR beta chain. At least ten counts were recorded for this clonotype. The target of this receptor is not known. Base-call qualities are not available, and no considerably larger clone is one nucleotide away. Library creation used multiplex PCR. Reads for this sample came from an Illumina HiSeq 4000. iRepertoire HTBI primers and Arm-PCR amplification of CDR3 regions were used to construct TCR beta libraries. Before sequencing, the PCR products went through gel purification. Per the original workflow: Across samples, around 62 TRBV and 14 TRBJ segments were identified and used for gene usage analysis of CDR3 amino acid clonotypes. COPE and FqMerger were used to merge the filtered high-quality paired reads into contigs. BLAST was used to align contigs to the IMGT TRBV, TRBD and TRBJ reference genes, and CDR3 was defined following IMGT. Clonotypes above 0.1% frequency were classified as highly expanded clones. Shannon entropy served as the measure of repertoire diversity, while the Gini coefficient captured V-J evenness. A clonotype found in more than one individual was treated as public. In-frame beta chains were kept once TCRdb had trimmed the public reads at Q25 with fastp and called clones with MiXCR. A single entry per CDR3 protein holds the most common genes and DNA from its merged rows. Here the V and J calls rest on TCRdb's processing, not on the authors' analysis. This sample holds 350,000 to 500,000 distinct CDR3 sequences; under 25% were observed only once. Clones ranked in the top ten supply around an eighth of the sample.

These data belong to a study of regulatory T cells in long-lasting Graves disease (dated by TCRdb to the early 2020s). About the study as a whole: Persistent Graves' disease was defined as persistently positive TSH receptor autoantibodies together with antithyroid drug treatment for over 5 years. Patients with persistent Graves' disease were compared with patients with newly diagnosed Graves' disease using TCR sequencing and RNA sequencing of peripheral blood. The study was conducted in China and was registered as a clinical trial. TCR sequencing covered 13 persistent and around 20 newly diagnosed Graves' disease patients, 33 samples in total. Antithyroid drugs had been taken for approximately 10 years on average by persistent Graves' disease patients in the clinical cohort.

Reading the germline V gene (reference sequence) gives CDR1 SEHNR and CDR2 FQNEAQ. The CDR3, from cysteine to phenylalanine, totals 13 residues. Only the CDR3 part of the read is kept: 39 bases, read in frame from the first base. V lost 10 bases and J lost 1 base; the stretch between them is 13 bases long. Study-level results and caveats: Peripheral blood alone was examined, since thyroid tissue, which constituted the primary lesion, could not be accessed. Preferential use of TRBV28, TRBJ1-2 and TRBJ2-5 was observed in persistent disease, whereas TRBV20-1 and TRBJ2-1 were favored in newly diagnosed disease. Sequencing and analysis were restricted to the TCR beta chain. Lower TCR Shannon entropy and fewer highly expanded clones were observed in persistent Graves' disease patients than in newly diagnosed patients, which suggested clonal expansion. As a limitation, the authors acknowledged that the small sample size may reduce accuracy. Patients with persistent disease shared more public clonotypes (fewer than 3,000) than newly diagnosed patients did (about 1,000).

This specimen's time point label, interpreted: persistent/refractory GD, antithyroid drugs over 5 years with positive TRAb. RNA was extracted from PBMCs in TRIzol for both TCR sequencing and RNA sequencing. The diagnosis of Graves' disease followed American Thyroid Association guidelines. Patients for the study were recruited at an endocrinology department in Xi'an, China. Each patient gave 7 to 9.5 milliliters of peripheral blood, collected in an EDTA anticoagulant tube. Ficoll Paque Plus density gradient separation was used to isolate PBMCs, and no further T cell sorting was done. An Agilent 2100 Bioanalyzer and agarose gel were used to check RNA quality, while a NanoDrop 2000 measured RNA concentration.

The specimen comprised peripheral blood mononuclear cells (PBMCs), sampled when the disease was refractory, from a patient treated with antithyroid drugs. The TCR sequence derives from a female donor with Graves disease. Recombination connected TRBV7-9 to TRBJ2-5, with a tentative D gene TRBD2 over 5 matching bases. The CDR3 region: CATRAATQETQYF. The DNA sequence is given as TGTGCCACCAGAGCGGCTACCCAAGAGACCCAGTACTTC.